Listed here is a single T cell receptor (beta chain). The sequence runs out 3 residues before the end of the CDR3; the remainder is reconstructed from the germline J gene. The CDR3 loop spans 15 amino acids. J was trimmed by 6 bases and V by 3 bases; bases with no gene match: 4. The germline CDR1 and CDR2 sequences are ENHRY and SYGVKD. This sample is part of a study of T cells in women clearing cervical HPV infection. Only in-frame clones appear in the TCRdb table, and some are missing; sequencing was by immunoSEQ multiplex PCR. Recorded for this sample: approximately 24,000 clones. This clonotype originated in a woman aged 18 to 75 with a cervical HPV16 infection that either progressed to CIN3+ or cleared (not recorded which). The chain carries TRBV10-3 and TRBJ2-1; 11 bases fit TRBD2. The source material was blood buffy coat. The sequenced CDR3 bases are TGTGCCATCAGTGAAGGGACTAGCGGATTCAATGAG. Translation gives CAISEGTSGFNE. The full CDR3 protein reads CAISEGTSGFNEQFF.